Listed below are T cell receptor beta chains from one sample, sequenced in a study of T-cell reconstitution after alpha-beta-depleted transplantation in children. TCRdb re-derived calls from the PCR reads in MiXCR, one entry per CDR3 protein. The sample carries around 380,000 distinct CDR3 sequences, about 11% recorded once. This specimen was PBMCs from the stem cell graft donor, taken from the stem cell graft. The receptors were gathered from a human donor who donated a stem cell graft to a child with acute myeloid leukemia. The CDR3 runs from the conserved cysteine through the conserved F or W. Each record gives: clone size, J gene, D gene, V gene, CDR3 protein. D genes are given only for firm matches. Clone sizes are given selectively: once, few, many, or a class where the clone is expanded.

abundance: few
j_gene: TRBJ2-3
d_gene: TRBD2
v_gene: TRBV7-6
CDR3aa: CASSQGLAGSSTDTQYF

abundance: many
j_gene: TRBJ2-5
d_gene: NA
v_gene: TRBV12-3/TRBV12-4
CDR3aa: CASSSTDIQETQYF

abundance: once
j_gene: TRBJ2-3
d_gene: NA
v_gene: TRBV6-1
CDR3aa: CASNTGWGTDTQYF

abundance: NA
j_gene: TRBJ2-7
d_gene: NA
v_gene: TRBV29-1
CDR3aa: CSVGQGQREQYF

abundance: NA
j_gene: TRBJ1-1
d_gene: NA
v_gene: TRBV12-3/TRBV12-4
CDR3aa: CASSYRGANTEAFF

abundance: many
j_gene: TRBJ2-3
d_gene: NA
v_gene: TRBV29-1
CDR3aa: CSVDTGQITDTQYF

abundance: many
j_gene: TRBJ2-1
d_gene: TRBD1
v_gene: TRBV5-8
CDR3aa: CASSWTTGLQFF

abundance: NA
j_gene: TRBJ1-5
d_gene: TRBD1
v_gene: TRBV6-2/TRBV6-3
CDR3aa: CASKVGPRQGINQPQHF

abundance: few
j_gene: TRBJ1-1
d_gene: TRBD1
v_gene: TRBV5-5
CDR3aa: CASSSGQLNTEAFF

abundance: few
j_gene: TRBJ2-3
d_gene: NA
v_gene: TRBV20-1
CDR3aa: CSASGTNTDTQYF

abundance: few
j_gene: TRBJ2-1
d_gene: NA
v_gene: TRBV6-6
CDR3aa: CASSPATHEQFF

abundance: NA
j_gene: TRBJ2-7
d_gene: NA
v_gene: TRBV27
CDR3aa: CASSDSGELSYEQYF

abundance: NA
j_gene: TRBJ2-5
d_gene: NA
v_gene: TRBV6-9
CDR3aa: CASSYPKGSGTKGSGQETQYF

abundance: NA
j_gene: TRBJ2-3
d_gene: NA
v_gene: TRBV19
CDR3aa: CASSMTTANTDTQYF

abundance: many
j_gene: TRBJ2-3
d_gene: TRBD2
v_gene: TRBV20-1
CDR3aa: CSASHAGAGADTQYF

abundance: many
j_gene: TRBJ2-4
d_gene: TRBD1
v_gene: TRBV5-1
CDR3aa: CASSRRDRDYIKNIQYF

abundance: many
j_gene: TRBJ2-2
d_gene: TRBD1
v_gene: TRBV20-1
CDR3aa: CSATRGLWGTGELFF

abundance: few
j_gene: TRBJ1-6
d_gene: TRBD1
v_gene: TRBV11-2
CDR3aa: CASSRDRRNSPLHF

abundance: NA
j_gene: TRBJ2-7
d_gene: TRBD1
v_gene: TRBV14
CDR3aa: CASSPATGVRSYEQYF

abundance: few
j_gene: TRBJ1-3
d_gene: NA
v_gene: TRBV5-6
CDR3aa: CASSRDPRPGNTIYF

abundance: NA
j_gene: TRBJ1-2
d_gene: NA
v_gene: TRBV20-1
CDR3aa: CSARVGFGGYTF

abundance: few
j_gene: TRBJ1-5
d_gene: NA
v_gene: TRBV20-1
CDR3aa: CSAREGSQPQHF

abundance: NA
j_gene: TRBJ1-3
d_gene: NA
v_gene: TRBV3-1
CDR3aa: CASSQGGGLSGNTIYF

abundance: many
j_gene: TRBJ2-7
d_gene: NA
v_gene: TRBV5-6
CDR3aa: CASSVEEYEQYF

abundance: few
j_gene: TRBJ2-7
d_gene: NA
v_gene: TRBV7-9
CDR3aa: CASSLGDGVYEQYF

abundance: many
j_gene: TRBJ2-3
d_gene: NA
v_gene: TRBV5-1
CDR3aa: CASSFQFTDTQYF

abundance: NA
j_gene: TRBJ1-2
d_gene: NA
v_gene: TRBV5-1
CDR3aa: CASSLGEGHYYGYTF

abundance: few
j_gene: TRBJ2-5
d_gene: TRBD1
v_gene: TRBV3-1
CDR3aa: CASNNRQGVVPETQYF

abundance: few
j_gene: TRBJ2-6
d_gene: NA
v_gene: TRBV6-5
CDR3aa: CASSYLGGGANVLTF

abundance: many
j_gene: TRBJ2-3
d_gene: NA
v_gene: TRBV29-1
CDR3aa: CSVGRSLGTDTQYF

abundance: NA
j_gene: TRBJ1-1
d_gene: NA
v_gene: TRBV20-1
CDR3aa: CSAKRWGPFEEAFF

abundance: few
j_gene: TRBJ2-5
d_gene: TRBD2
v_gene: TRBV7-3
CDR3aa: CASSLMGGGAPETQYF

abundance: many
j_gene: TRBJ2-2
d_gene: NA
v_gene: TRBV12-3/TRBV12-4
CDR3aa: CASNRFTGELFF

abundance: few
j_gene: TRBJ1-5
d_gene: NA
v_gene: TRBV29-1
CDR3aa: CSVEVESNQPQHF

abundance: NA
j_gene: TRBJ2-1
d_gene: TRBD2
v_gene: TRBV6-1
CDR3aa: CASSEGGRLAGGPPTREQFF

abundance: few
j_gene: TRBJ1-2
d_gene: NA
v_gene: TRBV5-1
CDR3aa: CASSFTGPDGYTF

abundance: many
j_gene: TRBJ2-7
d_gene: NA
v_gene: TRBV7-8
CDR3aa: CASSLATSRGHEQYF

abundance: NA
j_gene: TRBJ1-5
d_gene: NA
v_gene: TRBV6-1
CDR3aa: CASGRKGNQPQHF

abundance: few
j_gene: TRBJ2-2
d_gene: TRBD2
v_gene: TRBV7-8
CDR3aa: CASSSLAGENTGELFF

abundance: NA
j_gene: TRBJ2-3
d_gene: TRBD2
v_gene: TRBV9
CDR3aa: CASSVVGNSGGHTQYF

abundance: many
j_gene: TRBJ2-1
d_gene: TRBD2
v_gene: TRBV6-2/TRBV6-3
CDR3aa: CASSYFGLAGVNEQFF

abundance: NA
j_gene: TRBJ2-2
d_gene: NA
v_gene: TRBV20-1
CDR3aa: CSARLEPVGELFF

abundance: NA
j_gene: TRBJ1-3
d_gene: NA
v_gene: TRBV6-5
CDR3aa: CASSYSNRNTIYF

abundance: NA
j_gene: TRBJ2-2
d_gene: NA
v_gene: TRBV4-2
CDR3aa: CASSQEVSAGGELFF

abundance: few
j_gene: TRBJ1-2
d_gene: NA
v_gene: TRBV12-3/TRBV12-4
CDR3aa: CASSKHGYTF

abundance: NA
j_gene: TRBJ1-4
d_gene: TRBD1
v_gene: TRBV12-3/TRBV12-4
CDR3aa: CACLRRDSNEKLFF